Following are 24 T cell receptor beta chains from one sample sequenced in a study of blood T cell repertoires in COVID-19. TCRdb's copy holds only in-frame clones and misses some; the assay was immunoSEQ multiplex PCR. The sample lists more than 250,000 clones, 80% to 90% occurring once. What was sequenced was peripheral blood. These receptors all stem from a woman between 50 and 59 years old with COVID-19, enrolled during active disease.

J is TRBJ2-6 and V is TRBV7-6; tentatively, D is TRBD2 (6 bases). The V gene's germline CDR1 is SGHVS and CDR2 FNYEAQ. This CDR3 is 17 amino acids long. Deletions cut 5 bases from V and 0 bases from J, with 14 bases between. CDR3 in amino acids: CASSPLGGTSGANVLTF. The CDR3 bases are TGTGCCAGCAGCCCGCTGGGGGGTACCTCTGGGGCCAACGTCCTGACTTTC.

The chain links TRBV4-3 to TRBJ2-7; 12 bases match TRBD2. The CDR3 consists of 19 residues. Germline CDR1 is LGHNA and CDR2 is YSLEER. With 0 bases clipped from V and 2 bases from J, the junction kept 11 bases outside the gene matches. CDR3 nucleotide sequence: TGCGCCAGCAGCCAAGATTCTAGCGGGAGGGCCGATCTCCCCTACGAGCAGTACTTC. This codes for CASSQDSSGRADLPYEQYF.

This chain connects TRBV27 to TRBJ2-1, with 7 bases identical to TRBD1. The V segment lost 4 bases and the J segment 0 bases; nucleotides outside the gene matches: 3. This CDR3 has 15 amino acids. Germline V gene data show CDR1 as MNHEY and CDR2 as SMNVEV (reference sequence). Written as DNA, the CDR3 is TGTGCCAGCAGTTCGGGACAGAGCTCCTACAATGAGCAGTTCTTC. Translating it yields CASSSGQSSYNEQFF.

The chain's CDR3 is CASSMTGGGTEAFF. The DNA of the CDR3 is TGTGCCAGTAGTATGACAGGGGGCGGCACTGAAGCTTTCTTT. V gene TRBV19 combines with J gene TRBJ1-1; TRBD1 matches 10 bases. Germline CDR1 LNHDA, CDR2 SQIVND (reference sequence). CDR3 length equals 14 residues. Trimming removed 3 bases from V and 4 bases from J; junction bases left unmatched: 2. Full variable domain (outside the CDR3, taken from reference TRBV19 and TRBJ1-1): DGGITQSPKYLFRKEGQNVTLSCEQNLNHDAMYWYRQDPGQGLRLIYYSQIVNDFQKGDIAEGYSVSREKKESFPLTVTSAQKNPTAFYLCASSMTGGGTEAFFGQGTRLTVV.

V and J are TRBV30 and TRBJ1-3, with D possibly TRBD1 on 6 matching bases. V was trimmed by 0 bases and J by 0 bases, leaving 9 bases between them. The germline gives CDR1 GTSNPN, CDR2 SVGIG (reference sequence). The CDR3 extends over 15 amino acids. The CDR3 here is CAWSVRDISGNTIYF. CDR3 in DNA: TGTGCCTGGAGTGTCCGGGACATCTCTGGAAACACCATATATTTT.

The J gene is TRBJ2-3, the V gene TRBV19, with 8 bases aligning to TRBD2. Germline V gene sequence: CDR1 LNHDA, CDR2 SQIVND (reference sequence). Losses at the gene ends were 1 base for V and 6 bases for J; bases not matched to a gene: 6. CDR3 size: 15 residues. Here the CDR3 DNA reads TGTGCCAGTAGTATAGCGGGAGGGCTTTCGGATACGCAGTATTTT. This codes for CASSIAGGLSDTQYF. Supplemented by reference TRBV19 and TRBJ2-3, the full variable domain reads DGGITQSPKYLFRKEGQNVTLSCEQNLNHDAMYWYRQDPGQGLRLIYYSQIVNDFQKGDIAEGYSVSREKKESFPLTVTSAQKNPTAFYLCASSIAGGLSDTQYFGPGTRLTVL.

Here the CDR3 reads CASSEERGSGNTIYF. CDR3 nucleotides: TGTGCCAGCAGTGAAGAGAGAGGGTCTGGAAACACCATATATTTT. The J gene is TRBJ1-3, the V gene TRBV6-1; D unclear. The CDR3 is made up of 15 amino acids. Per the germline V gene, CDR1 is MNHNS and CDR2 is SASEGT. V lost 1 base, J lost 1 base, and 8 bases lay in between.

This clone was observed a single time. The J gene is TRBJ1-2, the V gene TRBV7-9; 10 bases align to TRBD1. Germline-derived CDR1 and CDR2 are SEHNR and FQNEAQ (reference sequence). This CDR3 is built from 14 residues. V shed 7 bases and J 3 bases; nucleotides not matched to a gene: 5. The CDR3 reads CASTWGTGDYGYTF. The CDR3 DNA is TGTGCCAGCACCTGGGGGACAGGGGACTATGGCTACACCTTC.

This chain joins TRBV11-2 and TRBJ1-1; D ambiguous. CDR3 size: 16 residues. Germline V gives CDR1 SGHAT, CDR2 FQNNGV. V lost 3 bases and J 3 bases, leaving 17 bases between the germline ends. CDR3 nucleotide sequence: TGTGCCAGCAGCTTCGTACGAGGGAGAGGTGACACTGAAGCTTTCTTT. This sequence encodes CASSFVRGRGDTEAFF.

This chain uses TRBV10-2 with TRBJ1-2, with 8 bases that match TRBD1. V shed 6 bases and J 0 bases; nucleotides not matched to a gene: 6. The CDR3 runs 15 residues. The germline gives CDR1 WSHSY, CDR2 SAAADI. The CDR3 reads CASRTGQGTNYGYTF. The CDR3 DNA follows: TGCGCCAGCAGGACCGGACAGGGAACTAACTATGGCTACACCTTC.

V is TRBV6-5 and J is TRBJ2-1; D uncertain. V was clipped by 7 bases and J by 4 bases, with 8 bases between them. The CDR3 is 12 amino acids. In germline, CDR1 is MNHEY, CDR2 SVGAGI. The chain's CDR3 is CASTMRYNEQFF. The CDR3 DNA reads TGTGCCAGCACCATGAGGTACAATGAGCAGTTCTTC.

CDR3 coding DNA: TGTGCCAGCAGTGTTCCGGGACAGGGGTCCACCGGGGAGCTGTTTTTT. It translates to CASSVPGQGSTGELFF. V usage is TRBV2 and J usage is TRBJ2-2, with TRBD1 matching 10 bases. Unmatched junction bases numbered 6, after V lost 4 bases and J lost 4 bases. Looked up from germline, CDR1 is SNHLY and CDR2 is FYNNEI. The CDR3 is made up of 16 amino acids.

This clone is a singleton in its sample. The chain links TRBV11-2 to TRBJ2-7, with D possibly being TRBD1 (6 bases). Germline loops: CDR1 SGHAT, CDR2 FQNNGV. The V end was cut by 3 bases, the J end by 2 bases, with 11 bases between. The CDR3 loop spans 14 amino acids. The CDR3, as DNA: TGTGCCAGCAGCTTTAACCAGGGGCCCTACGAGCAGTACTTC. Its protein product is CASSFNQGPYEQYF.

This chain links TRBV6-5 with TRBJ2-7, with D perhaps TRBD1 (6 bases). V shed 6 bases and J shed 6 bases, with 18 bases lying between them. The V gene's germline CDR1 is MNHEY and CDR2 SVGAGI. The CDR3 has 14 amino acids. The CDR3 here is CASSVTGWRSEQYF. In nucleotides, the CDR3 is TGTGCCAGCAGCGTTACAGGGTGGAGGAGCGAGCAGTACTTC.

The sample holds one count of this clone. The chain recombines TRBV19 with TRBJ2-6; D is possibly TRBD2 (6 bases). Germline CDR1 reads LNHDA; CDR2 reads SQIVND (reference sequence). The CDR3 spans 15 residues. V lost 7 bases, J lost 0 bases, and 10 bases lay in between. The CDR3 DNA is TGTGCCAGTAAGGTCGGGGGCTCTGGGGCCAACGTCCTGACTTTC. Protein sequence: CASKVGGSGANVLTF.

The gene calls are TRBV18 and TRBJ1-1; D is ambiguous. The ends were cut back, 3 bases at V and 5 bases at J, with 13 bases in the middle. The CDR3 extends over 14 amino acids. Germline-derived CDR1 and CDR2 are KGHSH and LQKENI. CDR3 sequence (DNA): TGTGCCAGCTCACCCGCGACCCACGGGACTGAAGCTTTCTTT. Translation: CASSPATHGTEAFF.

This clone was detected only a few times. The CDR3 nucleotides are TGTGCCAGCAGGAGAAGCGGGCTCGCCTACGAGCAGTACTTC. Its protein product is CASRRSGLAYEQYF. The chain couples TRBV2 to TRBJ2-7; D perhaps matches TRBD2 (6 bases). The germline V gene encodes CDR1 SNHLY and CDR2 FYNNEI. The CDR3 has 14 residues. Trimming left V 6 bases short and J 2 bases short, with 14 bases between.

The V and J genes are TRBV25-1 and TRBJ1-5; 8 bases map to TRBD1. CDR3 length equals 15 residues. V shed 3 bases and J 6 bases; nucleotides not matched to a gene: 7. The germline gives CDR1 MGHDK, CDR2 SYGVNS. CDR3 amino acids: CASSDSTGVRQPQHF. CDR3 nucleotide sequence: TGTGCCAGCAGTGACTCGACAGGGGTTCGTCAGCCCCAGCATTTT.

This clone was recorded only once. The chain couples TRBV5-6 to TRBJ2-1; 14 nucleotides match TRBD2. J was trimmed by 15 bases and V by 5 bases; bases with no gene match: 10. In germline, CDR1 is SGHDT, CDR2 YYEEEE. The CDR3 length is 14 residues. CDR3 residues: CASSPGTSGSSLFF. Written as DNA, the CDR3 is TGTGCCAGCAGTCCCGGGACTAGCGGGAGCTCGCTGTTCTTC.

V and J are TRBV30 and TRBJ1-5, with D unclear. The CDR3 covers 14 residues. Germline loops: CDR1 GTSNPN, CDR2 SVGIG (reference sequence). Trimming left V 4 bases short and J 0 bases short, with 10 bases between. The CDR3 is CAWKYEGSNQPQHF. DNA for the CDR3: TGTGCCTGGAAGTACGAGGGTAGCAATCAGCCCCAGCATTTT.

The chain combines TRBV21-1 with TRBJ1-3; the D segment call TRBD1 is taken from the table without a DNA check. TRBV21-1 is flagged as a pseudogene. The CDR3 length is 17 residues. The CDR3 DNA follows: TGTGCCAGCAGCAAAAATTCTGGACAGGGGGCTAGAAACACCATATATTTT. This translates into CASSKNSGQGARNTIYF.

V is TRBV15 and J is TRBJ1-3, with 7 bases matching TRBD1. J was trimmed by 4 bases and V by 1 base; bases with no gene match: 4. Germline CDR1 reads LNHNV; CDR2 reads YYDKDF (reference sequence). The CDR3 consists of 15 residues. The CDR3 spells CATSRATGEGNTIYF. DNA for the CDR3: TGTGCCACCAGCAGAGCTACAGGGGAAGGAAACACCATATATTTT.

V is TRBV15 and J is TRBJ2-7, with 7 bases that match TRBD2. CDR1 is LNHNV and CDR2 is YYDKDF in the germline V gene (reference sequence). Trimming at V came to 1 base and at J to 4 bases, leaving 10 bases not matched to a gene. The CDR3 is 16 amino acids. In DNA, the CDR3 is TGTGCCACCAGCAGAGGGGCCGCCGGACTAGGATACGAGCAGTACTTC. Its protein product is CATSRGAAGLGYEQYF.

The gene calls are TRBV4-1 and TRBJ2-1; 8 nucleotides agree with TRBD2. Germline values: CDR1 MGHRA, CDR2 YSYEKL. The CDR3 covers 17 residues. Trimming at V came to 4 bases and at J to 2 bases, leaving 10 bases not matched to a gene. The CDR3 DNA is TGCGCCAGCAGCCGCGCGGGAGGCGGTCTGCCCTACAATGAGCAGTTCTTC. It translates to CASSRAGGGLPYNEQFF.